The rows below give T cell receptor beta chains drawn from one sample of a study of cytomegalovirus exposure and HLA in healthy donors. Repertoires were generated with immunoSEQ multiplex PCR, while TCRdb's copy carries only in-frame clones and drops some. Of some 200,000 clones detected, approximately 82% appear once; the ten largest clones hold approximately 0.6%. The sequenced sample was PBMCs. These receptors came from a man between 18 and 35 years old in good health and CMV-seronegative. Each CDR3 is given with its conserved first and last residue. Fields, in order: D gene, CDR3 length, V gene, J gene, clone size, CDR3 protein, CDR3 DNA. A D gene is named only where the DNA matches it firmly. The size field is filled for only some rows; it gives once, few, many or a size class.

d_call: .
cdr3_length: 17
v_call: TRBV19
j_call: TRBJ2-1
clone_size: .
cdr3_aa: CASSIGKSGTLYNEQFF
cdr3_nt: TGTGCCAGTAGTATAGGTAAATCCGGGACACTATACAATGAGCAGTTCTTC

d_call: .
cdr3_length: 15
v_call: TRBV2
j_call: TRBJ2-6
clone_size: .
cdr3_aa: CASSRAKTGANVLTF
cdr3_nt: TGTGCCAGCAGTCGAGCGAAAACCGGGGCCAACGTCCTGACTTTC

d_call: TRBD1
cdr3_length: 14
v_call: TRBV5-4
j_call: TRBJ2-7
clone_size: .
cdr3_aa: CASSFGTGLSEQYF
cdr3_nt: TGTGCCAGCAGCTTCGGGACAGGGCTGTCCGAGCAGTACTTC

d_call: TRBD1
cdr3_length: 14
v_call: TRBV29-1
j_call: TRBJ2-1
clone_size: .
cdr3_aa: CSADAERGQGGQFF
cdr3_nt: TGCAGCGCAGACGCAGAGAGAGGACAGGGCGGGCAGTTCTTC

d_call: .
cdr3_length: 11
v_call: TRBV7-9
j_call: TRBJ2-1
clone_size: .
cdr3_aa: CASSLGGWQFF
cdr3_nt: TGTGCCAGCAGCTTGGGGGGTTGGCAGTTCTTC

d_call: .
cdr3_length: 15
v_call: TRBV5-1
j_call: TRBJ1-4
clone_size: once
cdr3_aa: CASSLGEVYNEKLFF
cdr3_nt: TGCGCCAGCAGCTTGGGAGAAGTCTATAATGAAAAACTGTTTTTT

d_call: .
cdr3_length: 11
v_call: TRBV6-5
j_call: TRBJ1-2
clone_size: .
cdr3_aa: CAITGPYGYTF
cdr3_nt: TGTGCCATCACAGGGCCCTATGGCTACACCTTC

d_call: .
cdr3_length: 14
v_call: TRBV28
j_call: TRBJ1-1
clone_size: .
cdr3_aa: CASTPLGTEDRAFF
cdr3_nt: TGTGCCAGCACCCCACTCGGGACGGAGGACAGAGCTTTCTTC

d_call: TRBD1
cdr3_length: 16
v_call: TRBV28
j_call: TRBJ1-5
clone_size: .
cdr3_aa: CASSSVSRGHRQPQHF
cdr3_nt: TGTGCCAGCAGTTCTGTTAGCAGGGGGCATAGGCAGCCCCAGCATTTT

d_call: TRBD2
cdr3_length: 16
v_call: TRBV4-1
j_call: TRBJ2-2
clone_size: .
cdr3_aa: CASSQEAGVRTGELFF
cdr3_nt: TGCGCCAGCAGCCAAGAAGCGGGAGTGCGCACCGGGGAGCTGTTTTTT

d_call: TRBD2
cdr3_length: 18
v_call: TRBV6-1
j_call: TRBJ2-5
clone_size: .
cdr3_aa: CASSVAASGRGLFETQYF
cdr3_nt: TGTGCCAGCAGTGTCGCGGCTAGCGGGAGGGGTTTGTTTGAGACCCAGTACTTC

d_call: TRBD2
cdr3_length: 14
v_call: TRBV2
j_call: TRBJ2-3
clone_size: few
cdr3_aa: CASSERVAGDTQYF
cdr3_nt: TGTGCCAGCAGTGAACGGGTAGCGGGAGATACGCAGTATTTT

d_call: .
cdr3_length: 15
v_call: TRBV4-1
j_call: TRBJ2-7
clone_size: .
cdr3_aa: CASSPAQTGHYEQYF
cdr3_nt: TGCGCCAGCAGCCCAGCCCAGACAGGACACTACGAGCAGTACTTC

d_call: .
cdr3_length: 14
v_call: TRBV9
j_call: TRBJ2-7
clone_size: .
cdr3_aa: CASSVTRVGGEQYF
cdr3_nt: TGTGCCAGCAGCGTAACCCGGGTCGGCGGCGAGCAGTACTTC

d_call: TRBD1
cdr3_length: 16
v_call: TRBV6-1
j_call: TRBJ1-2
clone_size: few
cdr3_aa: CASSAWGDRLNYGYTF
cdr3_nt: TGTGCCAGCAGTGCCTGGGGGGACAGACTTAACTATGGCTACACCTTC

d_call: .
cdr3_length: 16
v_call: TRBV5-6
j_call: TRBJ1-2
clone_size: .
cdr3_aa: CASSLRTVLSNYGYTF
cdr3_nt: TGTGCCAGCAGCTTAAGGACAGTTCTTTCCAACTATGGCTACACCTTC

d_call: TRBD1
cdr3_length: 14
v_call: TRBV27
j_call: TRBJ1-5
clone_size: few
cdr3_aa: CASSTGGVSQPQHF
cdr3_nt: TGTGCCAGCAGTACAGGGGGGGTAAGTCAGCCCCAGCATTTT

d_call: TRBD2
cdr3_length: 16
v_call: TRBV10-2
j_call: TRBJ2-7
clone_size: .
cdr3_aa: CASSESRGRSIYEQYF
cdr3_nt: TGCGCCAGCAGTGAGTCTCGCGGGAGAAGTATCTACGAGCAGTACTTC

d_call: .
cdr3_length: 14
v_call: TRBV29-1
j_call: TRBJ2-3
clone_size: few
cdr3_aa: CSSSSGASTDTQYF
cdr3_nt: TGCAGTTCCTCTTCTGGGGCTAGCACAGATACGCAGTATTTT

d_call: TRBD1
cdr3_length: 14
v_call: TRBV11-3
j_call: TRBJ1-1
clone_size: .
cdr3_aa: CASSKYGTGGEAFF
cdr3_nt: TGTGCCAGCAGCAAGTATGGGACAGGAGGTGAAGCTTTCTTT

d_call: .
cdr3_length: 14
v_call: TRBV11-3
j_call: TRBJ2-5
clone_size: .
cdr3_aa: CASSLGGLQETQYF
cdr3_nt: TGTGCCAGCAGCTTAGGGGGGCTTCAAGAGACCCAGTACTTC

d_call: TRBD1
cdr3_length: 16
v_call: TRBV29-1
j_call: TRBJ2-4
clone_size: .
cdr3_aa: CSVGDSTLLAKNIQYF
cdr3_nt: TGCAGCGTTGGGGACAGTACCCTTCTAGCCAAAAACATTCAGTACTTC

d_call: .
cdr3_length: 14
v_call: TRBV28
j_call: TRBJ1-4
clone_size: .
cdr3_aa: CASRDSWANEKLFF
cdr3_nt: TGTGCCAGCAGGGACAGCTGGGCCAATGAAAAACTGTTTTTT

d_call: .
cdr3_length: 11
v_call: TRBV2
j_call: TRBJ1-4
clone_size: .
cdr3_aa: CASSYREKLFF
cdr3_nt: TGTGCCAGCAGCTACAGGGAAAAACTGTTTTTT

d_call: .
cdr3_length: 13
v_call: TRBV5-5
j_call: TRBJ1-6
clone_size: few
cdr3_aa: CASSLGLNSPLHF
cdr3_nt: TGTGCCAGCAGCTTGGGTCTTAATTCACCCCTCCACTTT

d_call: .
cdr3_length: 14
v_call: TRBV5-1
j_call: TRBJ2-7
clone_size: .
cdr3_aa: CASSHGEGRDEQYF
cdr3_nt: TGCGCCAGCAGCCACGGAGAAGGGAGAGACGAGCAGTACTTC

d_call: .
cdr3_length: 14
v_call: TRBV5-4
j_call: TRBJ1-1
clone_size: .
cdr3_aa: CASSLDRANTEAFF
cdr3_nt: TGTGCCAGCAGCTTGGACAGGGCGAACACTGAAGCTTTCTTT

d_call: .
cdr3_length: 20
v_call: TRBV28
j_call: TRBJ2-6
clone_size: .
cdr3_aa: CASSLRPGTRLQAGANVLTF
cdr3_nt: TGTGCCAGCAGTTTACGCCCGGGGACACGGCTTCAGGCAGGGGCCAACGTCCTGACTTTC

d_call: .
cdr3_length: 13
v_call: TRBV6-1
j_call: TRBJ1-1
clone_size: .
cdr3_aa: CASENTLNTEAFF
cdr3_nt: TGTGCCAGCGAAAACACCCTGAACACTGAAGCTTTCTTT

d_call: TRBD1
cdr3_length: 15
v_call: TRBV6-4
j_call: TRBJ1-1
clone_size: .
cdr3_aa: CASSVEPTGVTEAFF
cdr3_nt: TGTGCCAGCAGTGTCGAACCCACAGGGGTCACTGAAGCTTTCTTT